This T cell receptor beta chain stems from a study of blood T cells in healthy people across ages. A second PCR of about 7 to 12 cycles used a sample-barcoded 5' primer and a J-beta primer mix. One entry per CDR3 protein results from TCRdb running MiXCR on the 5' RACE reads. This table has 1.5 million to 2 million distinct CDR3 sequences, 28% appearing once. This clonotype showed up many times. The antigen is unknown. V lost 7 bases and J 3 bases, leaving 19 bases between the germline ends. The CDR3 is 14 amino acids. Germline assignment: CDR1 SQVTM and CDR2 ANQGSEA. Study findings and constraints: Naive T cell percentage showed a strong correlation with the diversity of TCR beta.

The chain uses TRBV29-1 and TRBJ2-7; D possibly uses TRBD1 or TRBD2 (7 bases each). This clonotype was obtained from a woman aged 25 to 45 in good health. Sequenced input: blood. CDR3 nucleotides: TGCAGCGCCCAGGGGGGGACAGTGAACTACGAGCAGTACTTC. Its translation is CSAQGGTVNYEQYF.